These 30 T cell receptor beta chains came from one sample sequenced in a study of blood T cell repertoires in COVID-19. Clones were read by immunoSEQ multiplex PCR, and TCRdb kept only the in-frame ones, dropping some. This repertoire shows roughly 250,000 clones, approximately 89% found once; its top ten account for over 2%. What was sequenced was peripheral blood. Source of these receptors: a woman aged 45 to 65 with acute or convalescent COVID-19.

The chain employs TRBV27 and TRBJ2-5; 7 positions match TRBD2. CDR3 length equals 15 residues. Unmatched junction bases numbered 6, after V lost 1 base and J lost 4 bases. Germline loops: CDR1 MNHEY, CDR2 SMNVEV (reference sequence). The CDR3 here is CASSLWGGFGETQYF. The DNA for the CDR3 is TGTGCCAGCAGTTTATGGGGGGGATTCGGAGAGACCCAGTACTTC.

This clone has more than one count but fewer than ten. The CDR3 reads CASGFSRGRYTF. The CDR3 region has the DNA TGTGCTAGTGGTTTCTCCAGGGGGCGATACACCTTC. The J gene is TRBJ1-2, the V gene TRBV12-5; 8 bases match TRBD1. The CDR3 has 12 amino acids. J gave up 11 bases and V 3 bases, and 5 bases lay outside the gene matches. CDR1 LGHNT and CDR2 FRNRAP come from the germline V gene.

This chain connects TRBV7-8 to TRBJ1-5, with D possibly matching TRBD1 (5 bases). V gave up 1 base and J gave up 0 bases, with 13 bases separating them. Germline CDR1 reads SGHVS; CDR2 reads FQNEAQ. CDR3 length: 17 amino acids. CDR3 region: CASSLGGGWGSNQPQHF. In nucleotides, the CDR3 is TGTGCCAGCAGCTTAGGGGGCGGTTGGGGTAGCAATCAGCCCCAGCATTTT.

This chain links TRBV18 with TRBJ2-1; 7 positions agree with TRBD1. The CDR3 sequence is 15 residues long. With V trimmed by 5 bases and J by 9 bases, 13 bases remained unmatched. Germline V gives CDR1 KGHSH, CDR2 LQKENI. In nucleotides, the CDR3 is TGTGCCAGCTCATCTACAGGGGCCCAGGCGGGTGAGCAGTTCTTC. Translated: CASSSTGAQAGEQFF.

This chain uses TRBV7-8 with TRBJ1-2; 9 nucleotides align to TRBD1. The V gene end was trimmed by 3 bases and the J gene end by 7 bases; junction bases not matched to a gene: 6. The CDR3 is made up of 14 amino acids. In germline, CDR1 is SGHVS, CDR2 FQNEAQ. The CDR3 region is CASSFEGQGTGYTF. CDR3 sequence (DNA): TGTGCCAGCAGCTTCGAGGGACAGGGCACTGGCTACACCTTC.

V usage is TRBV28 and J usage is TRBJ2-5, with D perhaps matching TRBD1 (5 bases). CDR1 MDHEN and CDR2 SYDVKM come from the germline V gene. This CDR3 contains 14 residues. Trimming cost V 8 bases and J 2 bases, with 15 bases left between them. CDR3 sequence: CASYATTDQETQYF. The CDR3 DNA sequence: TGTGCCAGCTACGCAACGACAGATCAAGAGACCCAGTACTTC.

The chain combines TRBV20-1 with TRBJ1-4, with unresolved D. This CDR3 has 14 residues. Germline CDR1 DFQATT, CDR2 SNEGSKA (reference sequence). Deletions cut 3 bases from V and 6 bases from J, with 14 bases between. In DNA, the CDR3 is TGCAGTGCTAGTGACCACGCGGGATATGAAAAACTGTTTTTT. This codes for CSASDHAGYEKLFF.

The rearrangement joins TRBV7-2 to TRBJ1-2, with a possible D match to TRBD1 (5 bases). V shed 1 base and J shed 9 bases, with 9 bases lying between them. This CDR3 region has 12 residues. CDR1 and CDR2 from the germline V gene are SGHTA and FQGNSA. The CDR3 here is CASSLENRRYTF. CDR3 DNA sequence: TGTGCCAGCAGCTTAGAGAACAGGCGCTACACCTTC.

This clone was observed a few times. The genes are TRBV30 and TRBJ2-5; 7 nucleotides match TRBD1. This CDR3 contains 15 residues. The ends lost 7 bases at V and 2 bases at J; junction bases unmatched: 13. Germline lookup yields CDR1 GTSNPN and CDR2 SVGIG (reference sequence). DNA for the CDR3: TGTGCCTTCCCACTCCGACAGGGTAGACAAGAGACCCAGTACTTC. As protein: CAFPLRQGRQETQYF.

The J gene is TRBJ2-3, the V gene TRBV7-9, with 9 bases lining up with TRBD1. The CDR3 consists of 14 residues. The trim removed 7 bases at V and 5 bases at J, leaving 7 bases unmatched. Per the germline V gene, CDR1 is SEHNR and CDR2 is FQNEAQ (reference sequence). CDR3 nucleotide sequence: TGTGCCAGCACCCCGGGACAGGGAGTAGATACGCAGTATTTT. Protein sequence: CASTPGQGVDTQYF.

The chain employs TRBV27 and TRBJ1-2; no clear D gene. Trimming pared 1 base from V and 3 bases from J, leaving 9 bases between. This CDR3 region has 14 residues. The germline CDR1 and CDR2 sequences are MNHEY and SMNVEV (reference sequence). The CDR3 DNA sequence: TGTGCCAGCAGTTTATTGCCGAGGGACTATGGCTACACCTTC. Amino acids: CASSLLPRDYGYTF.

This clone is a singleton in its sample. This chain links TRBV6-1 with TRBJ1-2, with a possible D match to TRBD1 (5 bases). Per the germline V gene, CDR1 is MNHNS and CDR2 is SASEGT. The CDR3 spans 16 residues. V gave up 1 base and J gave up 0 bases, with 12 bases separating them. CDR3 in DNA: TGTGCCAGCAGTGAAGGTTTGACAGTTTCTAACTATGGCTACACCTTC. Its protein product is CASSEGLTVSNYGYTF.

This clone showed up just a few times. The chain couples TRBV15 to TRBJ1-5; D is perhaps TRBD1 (6 bases). Trimming left V 0 bases short and J 4 bases short, with 13 bases between. The CDR3 is 16 amino acids. Per the germline V gene, CDR1 is LNHNV and CDR2 is YYDKDF (reference sequence). CDR3 amino acids: CATSREAVDSNQPQHF. In nucleotides, the CDR3 is TGTGCCACCAGCAGAGAAGCTGTGGACAGTAATCAGCCCCAGCATTTT.

J is TRBJ1-1 and V is TRBV6-1; 7 positions agree with TRBD1. This CDR3 comprises 15 residues. The germline V gene has CDR1 MNHNS and CDR2 SASEGT. The J segment lost 5 bases and the V segment lost 1 base, leaving 7 bases of the junction unmatched. The CDR3 nucleotides are TGTGCCAGCAGTGAAGTGACAGGGCGGGCAACTGAAGCTTTCTTT. Translated, it gives CASSEVTGRATEAFF.

The genes are TRBV24-1 and TRBJ2-1, with 9 bases identical to TRBD1. The J segment lost 12 bases and the V segment lost 3 bases, leaving 14 bases of the junction unmatched. Per the germline V gene, CDR1 is KGHDR and CDR2 is SFDVKD. This CDR3 is 16 amino acids long. The CDR3 bases are TGTGCCACCAGTGATCCTCGGACAGGGGCTAGCGGAAGGCAGTTCTTC. Amino acid sequence: CATSDPRTGASGRQFF.

V gene TRBV27 combines with J gene TRBJ2-7; TRBD1 might be the D (6 bases). Trimming took 3 bases from V and 5 from J, leaving 14 bases between them. CDR1 is MNHEY and CDR2 is SMNVEV in the germline V gene (reference sequence). The CDR3 is 14 amino acids. CDR3 in DNA: TGTGCCAGCAGTTTGGGTGGGACAACGGACGAGCAGTACTTC. Amino acid sequence: CASSLGGTTDEQYF.

The J gene is TRBJ2-3, the V gene TRBV28; possible D gene TRBD2, 6 bases. V lost 4 bases and J 4 bases, leaving 15 bases between the germline ends. The CDR3 covers 15 residues. Per germline, CDR1 MDHEN and CDR2 SYDVKM. The CDR3 DNA sequence: TGTGCCAGCAGTTCCCCTGAGCGGGCCTCAGATACGCAGTATTTT. Its protein is CASSSPERASDTQYF.

The J gene is TRBJ2-3, the V gene TRBV30; a possible D gene is TRBD1 (5 bases). Between the trimmed V and J ends, which lost 5 bases and 0 bases, there was a span of 12 bases. CDR3 length: 14 residues. The germline gives CDR1 GTSNPN, CDR2 SVGIG (reference sequence). Here the CDR3 reads CAWQDNLSTDTQYF. The CDR3 DNA follows: TGTGCCTGGCAGGACAACCTTAGCACAGATACGCAGTATTTT.

The V and J genes are TRBV7-3 and TRBJ2-2; the D gene is possibly TRBD1 (6 bases). The CDR3 runs 15 residues. Germline V CDR1 and CDR2: SGHTA, FQGTGA. V dropped 5 bases and J dropped 4 bases, with 14 bases sitting between them. The CDR3 here is CASSPGTTSTGELFF. The CDR3 nucleotides are TGTGCCAGCAGCCCCGGGACAACAAGCACCGGGGAGCTGTTTTTT.

J is TRBJ1-3 and V is TRBV3-1 (or the pseudogene TRBV3-2); no reliable D call. This CDR3 spans 14 amino acids. CDR1 and CDR2 (germline): LGHDT, YNNKEL (reference sequence). The ends were cut back, 6 bases at V and 0 bases at J, with 9 bases in the middle. CDR3 in amino acids: CASRATGSGNTIYF. CDR3 DNA sequence: TGTGCCAGCAGAGCGACCGGCTCTGGAAACACCATATATTTT.

This clone was detected only once. The gene calls are TRBV5-1 and TRBJ2-1; D is ambiguous. The germline CDR1 and CDR2 sequences are SGHRS and YFSETQ. Trimming took off 0 bases at V and 6 bases at J, with 7 bases between the two ends. The CDR3 is 13 amino acids. DNA of the CDR3: TGCGCCAGCAGCTTGGGTCTTCTCAATGAGCAGTTCTTC. Protein product: CASSLGLLNEQFF.

The CDR3 DNA sequence: TGTGCCAGCCGGACAGGTAGCAATCAGCCCCAGCATTTT. Translating gives CASRTGSNQPQHF. The chain carries TRBV27 and TRBJ1-5; TRBD1 matches 7 bases. The CDR3 loop spans 13 amino acids. Germline V gene sequence: CDR1 MNHEY, CDR2 SMNVEV (reference sequence). V dropped 8 bases and J dropped 0; count of bases not matched to a gene: 1.

The rearrangement uses TRBV27 and TRBJ2-2; TRBD1 matches 11 bases. The CDR3 consists of 17 residues. The germline V gene encodes CDR1 MNHEY and CDR2 SMNVEV (reference sequence). Trimming cost V 3 bases and J 4 bases; bases outside gene matches: 7. The chain's CDR3 is CASSFRTGGIGTGELFF. The CDR3 DNA follows: TGTGCCAGCAGTTTTAGGACAGGGGGCATCGGCACCGGGGAGCTGTTTTTT.

V and J are TRBV4-1 and TRBJ1-3; D remains ambiguous. Trimming pared 0 bases from V and 3 bases from J, leaving 6 bases between. Germline lookup yields CDR1 MGHRA and CDR2 YSYEKL. CDR3 size: 14 residues. CDR3 nucleotide sequence: TGCGCCAGCAGCCAAGACGAGCTTGGAAACACCATATATTTT. It codes for CASSQDELGNTIYF.

The rearrangement links TRBV18 to TRBJ2-7; 7 positions agree with TRBD1. The V segment lost 2 bases and the J segment 3 bases; nucleotides outside the gene matches: 4. Germline V gene lookup returns CDR1 KGHSH and CDR2 LQKENI. The CDR3 runs to 14 residues. CDR3 region: CASSPRDSFYEQYF. As DNA, the CDR3 is TGTGCCAGCTCACCAAGGGACAGTTTCTACGAGCAGTACTTC.

This clone was seen a handful of times. The same CDR3 is also encoded by other DNA sequences in this sample. The rearrangement links TRBV28 to TRBJ1-2, with D unresolved. The CDR3 runs to 11 residues. Germline V CDR1 and CDR2: MDHEN, SYDVKM. Trimming removed 2 bases at V and 7 bases at J, with 5 bases between. The CDR3 sequence: CASSLGLGYTF. The CDR3 nucleotides read TGTGCCAGCAGTTTAGGGCTTGGCTACACCTTC.

Details on this clone: Other DNA sequences in the sample encode the same CDR3. This sequence joins TRBV5-1 and TRBJ1-5; D remains ambiguous. This CDR3 is 13 amino acids long. Trimming stripped 2 bases from V and 4 bases from J, with 7 bases between. Germline CDR1 and CDR2: SGHRS and YFSETQ. The CDR3 sequence is CASSLRGNQPQHF. The CDR3 coding sequence is TGCGCCAGCAGCTTACGGGGAAATCAGCCCCAGCATTTT.

The chain has TRBV5-1 and TRBJ1-4, with 7 positions matching TRBD1. Trimming cost V 0 bases and J 4 bases; bases outside gene matches: 3. The CDR3 totals 15 residues. Germline assignment: CDR1 SGHRS and CDR2 YFSETQ. Written as DNA, the CDR3 is TGCGCCAGCAGCTTGGGGTCAGGGGGTAATGAAAAACTGTTTTTT. It yields the protein CASSLGSGGNEKLFF.

This chain connects TRBV7-3 to TRBJ1-2; perhaps TRBD1 as D (6 bases). V shed 5 bases and J shed 3 bases, with 10 bases lying between them. Germline assignment: CDR1 SGHTA and CDR2 FQGTGA. The CDR3 loop spans 13 amino acids. CDR3 amino acids: CASSPGHDYGYTF. CDR3 coding DNA: TGTGCCAGCAGCCCGGGACACGACTATGGCTACACCTTC.

This chain joins TRBV2 and TRBJ1-4; TRBD1 matches 8 bases. This CDR3 has 17 amino acids. The V and J ends lost 5 bases and 1 base, in that order; junction bases with no gene match: 9. CDR1 and CDR2 (germline): SNHLY, FYNNEI. CDR3 coding DNA: TGTGCCAGCAGTAGGGACAGGATCGTGGAAACTAATGAAAAACTGTTTTTT. This sequence encodes CASSRDRIVETNEKLFF. Variable domain in full (rest from reference TRBV2 and TRBJ1-4): EPEVTQTPSHQVTQMGQEVILRCVPISNHLYFYWYRQILGQKVEFLVSFYNNEISEKSEIFDDQFSVERPDGSNFTLKIRSTKLEDSAMYFCASSRDRIVETNEKLFFGSGTQLSVL.